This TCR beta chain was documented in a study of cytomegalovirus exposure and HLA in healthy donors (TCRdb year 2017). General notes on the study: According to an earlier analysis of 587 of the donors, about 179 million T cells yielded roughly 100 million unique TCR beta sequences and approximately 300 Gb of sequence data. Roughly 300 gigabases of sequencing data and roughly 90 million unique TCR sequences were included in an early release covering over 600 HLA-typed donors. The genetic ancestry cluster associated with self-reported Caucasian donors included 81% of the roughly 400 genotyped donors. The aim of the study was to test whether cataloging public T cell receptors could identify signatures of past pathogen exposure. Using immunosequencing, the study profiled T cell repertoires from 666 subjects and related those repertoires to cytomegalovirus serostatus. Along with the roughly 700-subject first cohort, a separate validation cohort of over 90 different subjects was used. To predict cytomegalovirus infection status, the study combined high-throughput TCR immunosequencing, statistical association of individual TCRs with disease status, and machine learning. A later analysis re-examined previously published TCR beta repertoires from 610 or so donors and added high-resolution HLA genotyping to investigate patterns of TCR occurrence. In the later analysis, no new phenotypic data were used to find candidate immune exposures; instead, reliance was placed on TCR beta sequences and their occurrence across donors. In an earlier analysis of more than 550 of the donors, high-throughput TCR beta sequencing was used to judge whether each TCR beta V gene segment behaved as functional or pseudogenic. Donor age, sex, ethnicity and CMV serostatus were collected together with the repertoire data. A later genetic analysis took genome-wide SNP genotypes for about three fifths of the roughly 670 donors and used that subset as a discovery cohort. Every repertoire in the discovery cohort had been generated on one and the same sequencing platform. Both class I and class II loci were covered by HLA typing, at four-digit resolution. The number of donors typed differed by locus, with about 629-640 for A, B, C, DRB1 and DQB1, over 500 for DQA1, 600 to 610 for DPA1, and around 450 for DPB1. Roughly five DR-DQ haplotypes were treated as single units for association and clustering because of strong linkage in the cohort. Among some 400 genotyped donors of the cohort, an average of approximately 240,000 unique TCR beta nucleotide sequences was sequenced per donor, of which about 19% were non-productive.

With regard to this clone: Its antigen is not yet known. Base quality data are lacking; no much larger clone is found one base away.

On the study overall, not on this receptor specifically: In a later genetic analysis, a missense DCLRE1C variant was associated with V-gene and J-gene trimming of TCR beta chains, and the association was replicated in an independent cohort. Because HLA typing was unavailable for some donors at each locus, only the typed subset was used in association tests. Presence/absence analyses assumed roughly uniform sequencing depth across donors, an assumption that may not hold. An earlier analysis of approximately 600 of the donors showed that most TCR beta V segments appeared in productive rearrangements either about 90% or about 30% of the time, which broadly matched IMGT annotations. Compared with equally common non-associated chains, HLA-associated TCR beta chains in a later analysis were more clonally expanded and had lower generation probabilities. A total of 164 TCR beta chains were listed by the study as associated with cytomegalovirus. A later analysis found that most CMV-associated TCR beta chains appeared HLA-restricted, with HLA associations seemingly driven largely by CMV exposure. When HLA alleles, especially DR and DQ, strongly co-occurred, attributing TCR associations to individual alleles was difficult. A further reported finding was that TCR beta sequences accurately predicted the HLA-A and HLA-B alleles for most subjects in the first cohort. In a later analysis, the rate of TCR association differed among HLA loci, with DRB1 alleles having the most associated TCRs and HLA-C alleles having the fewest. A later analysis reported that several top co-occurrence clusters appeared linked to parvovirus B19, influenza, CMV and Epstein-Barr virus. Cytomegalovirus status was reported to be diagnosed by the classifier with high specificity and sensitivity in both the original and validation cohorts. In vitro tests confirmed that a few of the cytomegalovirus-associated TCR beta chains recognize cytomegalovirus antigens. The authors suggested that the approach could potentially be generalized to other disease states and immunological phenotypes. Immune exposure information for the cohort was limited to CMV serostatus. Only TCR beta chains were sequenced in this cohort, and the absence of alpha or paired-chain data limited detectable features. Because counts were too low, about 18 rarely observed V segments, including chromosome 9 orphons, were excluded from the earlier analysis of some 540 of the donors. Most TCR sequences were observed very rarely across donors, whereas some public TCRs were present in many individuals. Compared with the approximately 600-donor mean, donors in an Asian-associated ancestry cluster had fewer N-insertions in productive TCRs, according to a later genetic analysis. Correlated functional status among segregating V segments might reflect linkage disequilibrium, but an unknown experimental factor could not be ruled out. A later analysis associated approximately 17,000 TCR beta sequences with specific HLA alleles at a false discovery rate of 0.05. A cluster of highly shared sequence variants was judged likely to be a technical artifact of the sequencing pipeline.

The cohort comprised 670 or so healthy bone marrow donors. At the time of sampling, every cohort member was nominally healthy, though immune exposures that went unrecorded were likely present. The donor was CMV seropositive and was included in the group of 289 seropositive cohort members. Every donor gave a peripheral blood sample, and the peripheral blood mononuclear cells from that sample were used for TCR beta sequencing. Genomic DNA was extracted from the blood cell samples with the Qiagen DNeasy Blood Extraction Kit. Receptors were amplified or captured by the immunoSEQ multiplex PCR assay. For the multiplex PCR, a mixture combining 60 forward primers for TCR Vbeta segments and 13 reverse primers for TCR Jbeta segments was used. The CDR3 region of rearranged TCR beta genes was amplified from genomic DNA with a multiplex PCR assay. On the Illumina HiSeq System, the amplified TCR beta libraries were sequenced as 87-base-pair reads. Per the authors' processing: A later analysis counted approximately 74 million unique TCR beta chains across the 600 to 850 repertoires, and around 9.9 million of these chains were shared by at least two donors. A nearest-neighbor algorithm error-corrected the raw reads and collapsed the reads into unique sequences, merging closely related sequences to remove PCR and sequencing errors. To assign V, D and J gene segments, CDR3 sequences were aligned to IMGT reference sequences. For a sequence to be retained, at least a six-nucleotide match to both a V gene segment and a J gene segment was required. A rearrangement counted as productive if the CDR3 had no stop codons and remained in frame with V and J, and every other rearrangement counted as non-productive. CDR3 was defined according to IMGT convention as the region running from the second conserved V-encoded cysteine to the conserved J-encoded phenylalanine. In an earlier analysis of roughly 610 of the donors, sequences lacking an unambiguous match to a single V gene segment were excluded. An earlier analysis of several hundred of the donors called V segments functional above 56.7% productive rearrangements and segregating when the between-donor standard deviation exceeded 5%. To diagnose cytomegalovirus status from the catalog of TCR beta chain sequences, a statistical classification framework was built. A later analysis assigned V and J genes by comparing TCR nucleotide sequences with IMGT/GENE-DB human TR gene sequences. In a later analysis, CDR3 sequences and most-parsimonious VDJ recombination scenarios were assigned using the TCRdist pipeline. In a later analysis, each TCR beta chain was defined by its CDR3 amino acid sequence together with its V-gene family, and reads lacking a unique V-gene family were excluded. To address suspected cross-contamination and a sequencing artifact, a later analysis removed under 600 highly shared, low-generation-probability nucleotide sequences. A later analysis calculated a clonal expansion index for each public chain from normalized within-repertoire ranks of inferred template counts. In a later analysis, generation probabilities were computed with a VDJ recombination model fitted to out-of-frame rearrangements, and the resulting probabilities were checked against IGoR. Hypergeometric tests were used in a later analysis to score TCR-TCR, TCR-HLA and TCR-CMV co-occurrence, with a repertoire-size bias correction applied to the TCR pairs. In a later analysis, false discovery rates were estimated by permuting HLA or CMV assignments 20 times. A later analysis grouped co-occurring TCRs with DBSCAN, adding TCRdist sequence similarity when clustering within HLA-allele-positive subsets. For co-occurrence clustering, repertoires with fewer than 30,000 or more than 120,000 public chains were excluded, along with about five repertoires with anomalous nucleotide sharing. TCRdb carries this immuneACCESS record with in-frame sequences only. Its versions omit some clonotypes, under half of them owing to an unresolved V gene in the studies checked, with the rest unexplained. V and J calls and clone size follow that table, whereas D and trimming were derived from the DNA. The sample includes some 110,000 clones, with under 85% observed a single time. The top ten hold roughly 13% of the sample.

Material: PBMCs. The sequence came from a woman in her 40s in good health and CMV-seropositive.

For the CDR3, the sequence is CASSSSGRGDYEQYF. The nucleotide sequence reads as follows: TGTGCCAGCAGCTCTAGCGGGAGAGGGGACTACGAGCAGTACTTC. The sequence is built from TRBV21-1 and TRBJ2-7; TRBD2 was called by the table and not checked on the DNA. TRBV21-1 is an annotated pseudogene. Including cysteine and phenylalanine, the CDR3 has 15 amino acids. CDR3 DNA is the only sequence kept; it has 45 bases, read in frame from the first base.